This TCR beta chain was recorded in a study of quantifying T cell responses using KT2 cells. Overall study context: Reverse transcription used primers in the TCR alpha and beta constant regions.

The CDR3 sequence is 12 residues long. CDR1 and CDR2 from the germline V gene are SEHNR and FQNEAQ (reference sequence). Trimming stripped 5 bases from V and 10 bases from J, with 12 bases between. Fixed numbers of PBMC received varying amounts of KT2 cells. The cDNA 3' end received a ligated oligonucleotide with a UMI. An equimolar mix of RC1.1 and RC1.2 primed the beta chain across TRBC1 and TRBC2. TCRdb re-called the UMI-ligation and nested PCR reads with MiXCR, one entry per CDR3 protein. The sample has fewer than 50,000 distinct CDR3 sequences, around 10% seen once. The table lists this clonotype with many counts.

This receptor was identified in a human donor. The sample was PBMCs spiked with cells of the T cell clone KT2. The chain employs TRBV7-9 and TRBJ2-1; a weak D match, TRBD1 (5 bases). CDR3 DNA sequence: TGTGCCAGCAGCCCTACATGGGGCGAGCAGTTCTTC. Translated, it gives CASSPTWGEQFF.